These T cell receptor beta chains were read from a single sample in a study of immune evolution from preneoplasia to lung adenocarcinoma. Profiling relied on immunoSEQ multiplex PCR, and the TCRdb table lists in-frame clones only, not all of them. This sample has 27,000 or so clones, with roughly 70% found just once. Sequenced input: FFPE invasive lung adenocarcinoma tissue. Receptor source: a person between 55 and 70 years old with invasive lung adenocarcinoma. Some clones in this sample may be carry-over from other donors' samples. The CDR3 runs from the conserved cysteine through the conserved F or W. Fields, in order: V gene, clone size, J gene, D gene, CDR3 length, CDR3 protein, CDR3 DNA. D genes are given only for firm matches. Some rows mark clone size as missing; the rest say once, few, many or name a class of expanded clone.

v_gene: TRBV28
abundance: -
j_gene: TRBJ2-7
d_gene: TRBD2
len: 15
CDR3aa: CASSPGTSGSYEQYF
CDR3nt: TGTGCCAGCAGCCCAGGGACTAGCGGCTCCTACGAGCAGTACTTC

v_gene: TRBV18
abundance: -
j_gene: TRBJ2-5
d_gene: -
len: 14
CDR3aa: CASSPDSLIETQYF
CDR3nt: TGTGCCAGCTCACCAGATTCTCTTATCGAGACCCAGTACTTC

v_gene: TRBV11-2
abundance: -
j_gene: TRBJ2-1
d_gene: -
len: 13
CDR3aa: CASSLGSYNEQFF
CDR3nt: TGTGCCAGCAGCCTAGGCTCCTACAATGAGCAGTTCTTC

v_gene: TRBV5-5
abundance: few
j_gene: TRBJ2-3
d_gene: -
len: 13
CDR3aa: CASSLGRSDTQYF
CDR3nt: TGTGCCAGCAGCTTGGGACGGTCAGATACGCAGTATTTT

v_gene: TRBV28
abundance: -
j_gene: TRBJ1-5
d_gene: -
len: 15
CDR3aa: CASSPHGNSNQPQHF
CDR3nt: TGTGCCAGCAGTCCTCACGGGAATAGCAATCAGCCCCAGCATTTT

v_gene: TRBV30
abundance: -
j_gene: TRBJ1-1
d_gene: TRBD1
len: 13
CDR3aa: CAGDRGSDTEAFF
CDR3nt: TGTGCCGGAGACAGGGGATCGGACACTGAAGCTTTCTTT

v_gene: TRBV5-4
abundance: -
j_gene: TRBJ1-1
d_gene: -
len: 15
CDR3aa: CASSLDPAGDTEAFF
CDR3nt: TGTGCCAGCAGCTTGGATCCTGCAGGGGACACTGAAGCTTTCTTT

v_gene: TRBV7-8
abundance: -
j_gene: TRBJ2-2
d_gene: -
len: 15
CDR3aa: CASSLREVSTGELFF
CDR3nt: TGTGCCAGCAGCTTACGGGAAGTGAGCACCGGGGAGCTGTTTTTT

v_gene: TRBV2
abundance: -
j_gene: TRBJ2-1
d_gene: -
len: 13
CDR3aa: CASNGGGVYEQFF
CDR3nt: TGTGCCAGCAACGGGGGAGGAGTCTATGAGCAGTTCTTC

v_gene: TRBV10-3
abundance: -
j_gene: TRBJ2-7
d_gene: -
len: 11
CDR3aa: CAISDLGEQYF
CDR3nt: TGTGCCATCAGTGACTTGGGGGAGCAGTACTTC

v_gene: TRBV7-2
abundance: -
j_gene: TRBJ2-1
d_gene: -
len: 13
CDR3aa: CASSLTSRNEQFF
CDR3nt: TGTGCCAGCAGCTTAACTAGCCGGAATGAGCAGTTCTTC

v_gene: TRBV7-9
abundance: -
j_gene: TRBJ2-7
d_gene: TRBD1
len: 14
CDR3aa: CASSLGQGNYEQYF
CDR3nt: TGTGCCAGCAGCTTGGGACAGGGCAACTACGAGCAGTACTTC

v_gene: TRBV11-3
abundance: few
j_gene: TRBJ2-1
d_gene: TRBD2
len: 14
CDR3aa: CASSQAGGPNEQFF
CDR3nt: TGTGCCAGCAGCCAAGCGGGAGGGCCGAATGAGCAGTTCTTC

v_gene: TRBV5-1
abundance: -
j_gene: TRBJ2-3
d_gene: -
len: 12
CDR3aa: CASSSTTDTQYF
CDR3nt: TGCGCCAGCAGCTCGACCACAGATACGCAGTATTTT

v_gene: TRBV2
abundance: -
j_gene: TRBJ2-2
d_gene: -
len: 14
CDR3aa: CASSRELGTGELFF
CDR3nt: TGTGCCAGCAGCCGGGAACTGGGGACCGGGGAGCTGTTTTTT